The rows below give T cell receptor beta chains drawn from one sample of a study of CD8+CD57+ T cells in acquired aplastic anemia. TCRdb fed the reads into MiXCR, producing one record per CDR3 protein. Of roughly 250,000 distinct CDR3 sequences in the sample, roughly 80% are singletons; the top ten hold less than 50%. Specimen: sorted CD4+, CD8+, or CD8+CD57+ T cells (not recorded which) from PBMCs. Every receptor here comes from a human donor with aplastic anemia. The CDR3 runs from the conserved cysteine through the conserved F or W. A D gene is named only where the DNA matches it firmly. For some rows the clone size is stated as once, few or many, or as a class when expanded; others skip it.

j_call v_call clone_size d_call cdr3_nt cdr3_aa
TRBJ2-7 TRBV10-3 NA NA TGTGCCATCAGTGAAACGGGTCGGGCCCTCCCCCCCTACGAGCAGTACTTC CAISETGRALPPYEQYF
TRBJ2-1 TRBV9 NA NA TGTGCCAGCAGCATAGGGGTCTCAACCTCCGATGAGCAGTTCTTC CASSIGVSTSDEQFF
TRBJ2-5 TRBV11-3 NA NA TGTGCCAGCAGCCTAGACTGGGGAGAAGAGACCCAGTACTTC CASSLDWGEETQYF
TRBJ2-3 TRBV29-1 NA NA TGCAGCGTTCGCTCAGGGGCGGGCACAGATACGCAGTATTTT CSVRSGAGTDTQYF
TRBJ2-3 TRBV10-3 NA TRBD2 TGTGCCATCAGTGGGGAGGGGCACACAGGTACGCAGTATTTT CAISGEGHTGTQYF
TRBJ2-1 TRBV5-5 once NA TGTGCCAGCAGCCACGTGCAGGGAAACGGTCAGGATGAGCAGTTCTTC CASSHVQGNGQDEQFF
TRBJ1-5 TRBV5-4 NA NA TGTGCCAGCAGCAGGGGTACAGGCAATCAGCCCCAGCATTTT CASSRGTGNQPQHF
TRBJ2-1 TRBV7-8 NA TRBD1 TGTGCCAGCAGCTTTACTCCAGACGGGACAGCCCTTTCCCAGTTCTTC CASSFTPDGTALSQFF
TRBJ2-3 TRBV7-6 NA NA TGTGCCAGCAGCTTCGCCCACGGGACCAAAGAGACGCAGTATTTT CASSFAHGTKETQYF
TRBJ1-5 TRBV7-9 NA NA TGTGCCAGCAGTGATGCTCCTAGCAATCTGTCCCAGCATTTT CASSDAPSNLSQHF
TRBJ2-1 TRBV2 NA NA TGTGCCAGCGGGGACGGGGGTGCAAATGCGCAGTACTTT CASGDGGANAQYF
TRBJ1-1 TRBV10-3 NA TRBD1 TGTGCCAGCAGTTACTCGGGACAGGGGGAAGCTTTCTTT CASSYSGQGEAFF
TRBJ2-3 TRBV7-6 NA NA TGTGCCAGCAGCATCGGTACCGGGGTGCCGTATTTTGGATATTTT CASSIGTGVPYFGYF
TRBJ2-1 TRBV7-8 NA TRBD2 TGTGCCAGCAGCTTTCATCCAGACGGGGGGACCGATTCGCAGTTCTTC CASSFHPDGGTDSQFF
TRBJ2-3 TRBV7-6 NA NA TGTGCCAGCACCCCAGGCCTGTTCCGCACAGAGGCGCAGTATTTT CASTPGLFRTEAQYF
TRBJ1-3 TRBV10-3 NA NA TGTGCCATCAGTGAGTCAGGGGGTGTTGGAAACACCATATATTTT CAISESGGVGNTIYF
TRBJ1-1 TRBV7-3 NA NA TGTGCCAGCAACTCCCCCTTAACAGTGAACACTGAAGCTTTCTTT CASNSPLTVNTEAFF
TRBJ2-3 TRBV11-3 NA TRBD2 TGTGCCAGCAGCTTTACGGGACTAGCTACGCAGTATTTT CASSFTGLATQYF
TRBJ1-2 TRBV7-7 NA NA TGTGCTAGCAGCTTAACCCCGAGGAATGAGCAGTTCTTCACCTTC CASSLTPRNEQFFTF
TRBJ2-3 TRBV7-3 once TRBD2 TGTGCCAGCAGCTTCGCTACTAGCGCAATAGATACGCAGTATTTT CASSFATSAIDTQYF
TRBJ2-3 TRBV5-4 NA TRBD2 TGTGCCAGCAGCTTTACTAGCGCAGCTACAGATACGCAGTATTTT CASSFTSAATDTQYF
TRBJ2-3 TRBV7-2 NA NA TGTGCCAGCAGCTTAGCGGGAGGTCCCGCTACGCCGCATTATTTT CASSLAGGPATPHYF
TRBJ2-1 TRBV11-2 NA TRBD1 TGTGCCAGCAGCTTCGGGACAGGGGAGTTCCTTAGTGAGCAGTTCTTC CASSFGTGEFLSEQFF
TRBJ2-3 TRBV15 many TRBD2 TGTGCCACCAGCGCTCTTCTCCCGGGACTAGCGGGGTTATCTAGCACAGATACGCAGTATTTT CATSALLPGLAGLSSTDTQYF
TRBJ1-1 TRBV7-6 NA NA NA CASSSATGREAFFFF
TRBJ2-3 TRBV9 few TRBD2 TGTGCCAGCGGGGACGGGGGGGCAGATACGGAGTATTTT CASGDGGADTEYF
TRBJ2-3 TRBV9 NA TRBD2 TGTGCCAGCAGCGGGGAGGGCGGAGGTACGCAGTACTTT CASSGEGGGTQYF
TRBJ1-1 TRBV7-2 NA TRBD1 TGTGCCAGCAGCGTAGGGACGGGACAGGGTTACGATGAGTTT CASSVGTGQGYDEF
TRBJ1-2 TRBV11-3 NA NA TGTGCCAGCAGCTTTCCTGCAGACGCCGACTATGGCTACACCTTC CASSFPADADYGYTF
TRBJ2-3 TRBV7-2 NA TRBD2 TGTGCCAGCAGGTTAGCGGGCGCAGATACGAAGCATTTT CASRLAGADTKHF
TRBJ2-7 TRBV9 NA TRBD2 TGTGCCAGCAGCCAGGGACTAGCGACAGCCTACGAGCAGTACTTC CASSQGLATAYEQYF
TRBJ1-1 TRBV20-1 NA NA TGCAGTGCTGGGGGGGGGGCACAAGAGCTCTTT CSAGGGAQELF
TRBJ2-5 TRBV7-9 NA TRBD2 TGTGCCAGCAGCTTAATCCGGACTAGCGGGACGGGGGGCTTC CASSLIRTSGTGGF
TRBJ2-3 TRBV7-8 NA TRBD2 TGTGCCAGCAGCTTTCATCACTACGGGACTACCCTTTCTTTT CASSFHHYGTTLSF
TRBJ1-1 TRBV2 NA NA TGTGCCAGCAGCCAACCCGGGGACGCTGATGCTTTCTTT CASSQPGDADAFF
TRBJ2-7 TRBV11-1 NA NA TGTGCCAGCAGCGGCCGGGTCCCAGCCTACGAGCAGTACTTC CASSGRVPAYEQYF
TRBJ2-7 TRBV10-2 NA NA TGCGCCAGCAGTGATCCCACGGACGGATTCTACGAGCAGTACTTC CASSDPTDGFYEQYF
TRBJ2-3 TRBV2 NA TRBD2 TGTGCCAGCAGCCCAATGGGACTAGCGGGAGAAACGCAGTATTTT CASSPMGLAGETQYF
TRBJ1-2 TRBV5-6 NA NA TGTGCCAGCAGCTTGGAGGGGGAAATTTATGGCTACACCTTC CASSLEGEIYGYTF
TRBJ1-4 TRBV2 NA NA TGTGCCAGCAGTCAGTCTAGAGGGGAATACAACAATGAGAAATTGTTTTTT CASSQSRGEYNNEKLFF
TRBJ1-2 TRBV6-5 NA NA TGTGCCAGCAGTTCGGACGGGGGCAGCTATGGCTACACCTTC CASSSDGGSYGYTF